The 16 T cell receptor beta chains reported below all come from one sample, sequenced in a study of early T cells in non-severe SARS-CoV-2 infection. One entry per CDR3 protein, called by TCRdb with MiXCR from the 5' RACE reads. The profile shows about 44,000 distinct CDR3 sequences, more than 9% of them singletons. The sequencing input was whole blood. The receptors were sampled from an adult who was a healthcare worker with PCR-confirmed SARS-CoV-2 infection or an uninfected control (not recorded which).

This clonotype was detected only a few times. The chain is built from TRBV6-2 or TRBV6-3 and TRBJ2-5, with D perhaps assigned TRBD1 or TRBD2 (6 bases each). With 8 bases removed from V and 2 bases from J, the gap between germline ends came to 15 bases. This CDR3 is built from 14 residues. Germline CDR1 reads MNHEY; CDR2 reads SVGEGT. CDR3 DNA sequence: TGTGCCAGCGGGACCGGGGGCCCTCAAGAGACCCAGTACTTC. Amino acid sequence: CASGTGGPQETQYF.

The V gene is TRBV6-2 or TRBV6-3, the J gene TRBJ1-2; no reliable D call. V was cut by 4 bases and J by 5 bases, with 11 bases left in between. CDR1 is MNHEY, CDR2 SVGEGT, per germline. CDR3 size: 13 residues. The CDR3 spells CASSSSGLYGYTF. CDR3 DNA: TGTGCCAGCAGTTCATCAGGCTTGTATGGCTACACCTTC.

J is TRBJ2-1 and V is TRBV10-3, with D possibly being TRBD1 (6 bases). This CDR3 spans 13 amino acids. V was trimmed by 6 bases and J by 9 bases, leaving 15 bases between them. Germline V gene lookup returns CDR1 ENHRY and CDR2 SYGVKD. The CDR3 reads CAIRRQVPGEQFF. CDR3 nucleotide sequence: TGTGCCATCAGGCGACAGGTACCCGGTGAGCAGTTCTTC.

This clonotype was picked up many times. The CDR3 DNA follows: TGTGCCAGCAGCTTTTACGGACCGAATTCACCCCTCCACTTT. Translating gives CASSFYGPNSPLHF. The chain has TRBV7-2 and TRBJ1-6; D uncertain. Germline CDR1 is SGHTA and CDR2 is FQGNSA. The CDR3 is 14 residues long. Trimming took 3 bases from V and 7 from J, leaving 10 bases between them.

This clonotype has just a few counts. The chain has TRBV9 and TRBJ2-3, with 7 bases lining up with TRBD1. J was trimmed by 7 bases and V by 4 bases; bases with no gene match: 6. This CDR3 is built from 13 residues. Germline CDR1 SGDLS, CDR2 YYNGEE. The CDR3 is CASSMTGLYTQYF. CDR3 DNA: TGTGCCAGCAGCATGACAGGGCTCTATACGCAGTATTTT.

The genes are TRBV20-1 and TRBJ2-1, with 7 bases lining up with TRBD2. Germline CDR1 reads DFQATT; CDR2 reads SNEGSKA (reference sequence). V dropped 4 bases and J dropped 2; count of bases not matched to a gene: 14. This CDR3 spans 17 amino acids. This CDR3 is CSAIISAGALTYNEQFF. The CDR3, as DNA: TGCAGTGCTATAATCTCGGCGGGAGCACTAACCTACAATGAGCAGTTCTTC.

Ten or more counts support this clonotype. The chain recombines TRBV3-1 with TRBJ2-3; TRBD2 is a possible D gene (5 bases). V gave up 5 bases and J gave up 0 bases, with 18 bases separating them. The CDR3 contains 17 residues. The V gene's germline CDR1 is LGHDT and CDR2 YNNKEL (reference sequence). CDR3 loop: CASSFETTGFSTDTQYF. Written as DNA, the CDR3 is TGTGCCAGCAGCTTTGAAACAACGGGATTTAGCACAGATACGCAGTATTTT.

This clonotype was observed many times. This CDR3 reads CSVSGGNYEQYF. The CDR3 DNA reads as TGCAGTGTTTCGGGCGGGAACTACGAGCAGTACTTC. The chain recombines TRBV20-1 with TRBJ2-7; tentative D call: TRBD2 (6 bases). The CDR3 totals 12 residues. Looked up from germline, CDR1 is DFQATT and CDR2 is SNEGSKA (reference sequence). V shed 7 bases and J shed 3 bases, with 13 bases lying between them.

The chain carries TRBV7-9 and TRBJ2-1; D not certain. The CDR3 runs to 14 residues. Trimming took off 5 bases at V and 16 bases at J, with 24 bases between the two ends. The V gene's germline CDR1 is SEHNR and CDR2 FQNEAQ (reference sequence). The CDR3 protein is CASSPISQLSTAFF. The CDR3 DNA follows: TGTGCCAGCAGCCCCATCTCCCAACTGTCGACCGCATTCTTC.

The sample holds many counts of this clonotype. This rearrangement joins TRBV7-2 to TRBJ1-1, with D uncertain. V was pared by 1 base and J by 4 bases, with 13 bases between. From germline, CDR1 is SGHTA and CDR2 FQGNSA. The length of the CDR3 is 15 residues. CDR3 coding DNA: TGTGCCAGCAGCTTAGAAGGTACCGCGTCCACTGAAGCTTTCTTT. Amino acid sequence: CASSLEGTASTEAFF.

This clonotype has a count of ten or more. This chain joins TRBV4-1 and TRBJ1-4; D uncertain. This CDR3 region has 13 residues. The germline CDR1 and CDR2 sequences are MGHRA and YSYEKL. V dropped 1 base and J dropped 8 bases, with 8 bases sitting between them. CDR3 nucleotides: TGCGCCAGCAGCCAAGGGGTAGGGGAAAAACTGTTTTTT. Translated, it gives CASSQGVGEKLFF.

This chain joins TRBV20-1 and TRBJ2-3, with D tentatively TRBD1 (5 bases). The CDR3 is 12 amino acids. V gave up 6 bases and J gave up 4 bases, with 11 bases separating them. CDR1 DFQATT and CDR2 SNEGSKA come from the germline V gene (reference sequence). The CDR3 loop reads CSALTASDTQYF. The CDR3 nucleotides are TGCAGTGCGCTGACAGCCTCAGATACGCAGTATTTT.

This clonotype was picked up many times. The CDR3: CASSTTGTGRQPLPLHF. The CDR3 region has the DNA TGTGCCAGCAGTACAACCGGGACAGGGAGACAACCCCTGCCCCTCCACTTT. The V call is TRBV27, the J call TRBJ1-6; 9 bases agree with TRBD1. The CDR3 is 17 residues long. Germline CDR1 MNHEY, CDR2 SMNVEV (reference sequence). Trimming took 5 bases from V and 13 from J; bases not matched to a gene: 18.

This chain uses TRBV25-1 with TRBJ1-2; D not certain. Germline CDR1 reads MGHDK; CDR2 reads SYGVNS. The V and J ends lost 6 bases and 6 bases respectively, with 14 bases between them. There are 13 residues in the CDR3. The CDR3 DNA follows: TGTGCCAGCAGAGACCTCAGCCGAGATGGCTACACCTTC. Its translation is CASRDLSRDGYTF.

This clonotype was recorded at least ten times. The chain carries TRBV29-1 and TRBJ1-5; 7 nucleotides align to TRBD1. The length of the CDR3 is 12 residues. From germline, CDR1 is SQVTM and CDR2 ANQGSEA. The junction had 6 bases not matched to a gene; V was cut back by 6 bases and J by 7 bases. CDR3 sequence (DNA): TGCAGCGTCCGGACAGGAGGACAGCCCCAGCATTTT. It encodes CSVRTGGQPQHF.

This clonotype has more than one count but fewer than ten. The gene calls are TRBV29-1 and TRBJ2-7, with TRBD2 matching 15 bases. Germline loops: CDR1 SQVTM, CDR2 ANQGSEA. The CDR3 spans 18 residues. The V segment lost 4 bases and the J segment 0 bases; nucleotides outside the gene matches: 10. The DNA for the CDR3 is TGCAGCGTTGGTGTTTGGGGACTAGCGGGAGGCCCCTCCTACGAGCAGTACTTC. Protein product: CSVGVWGLAGGPSYEQYF.